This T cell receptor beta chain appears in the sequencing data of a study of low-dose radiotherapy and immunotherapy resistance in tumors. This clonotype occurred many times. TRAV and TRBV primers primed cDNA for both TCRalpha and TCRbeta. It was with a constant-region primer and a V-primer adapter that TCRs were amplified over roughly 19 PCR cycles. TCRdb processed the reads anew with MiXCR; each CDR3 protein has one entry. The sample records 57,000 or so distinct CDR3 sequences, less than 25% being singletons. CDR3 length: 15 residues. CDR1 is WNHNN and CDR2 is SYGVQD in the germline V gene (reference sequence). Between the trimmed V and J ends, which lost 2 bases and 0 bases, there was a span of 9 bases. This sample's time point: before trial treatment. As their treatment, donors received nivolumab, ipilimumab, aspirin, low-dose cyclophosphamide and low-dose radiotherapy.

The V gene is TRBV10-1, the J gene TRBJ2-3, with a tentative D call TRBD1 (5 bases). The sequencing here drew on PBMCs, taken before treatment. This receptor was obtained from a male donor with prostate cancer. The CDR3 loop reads CASSERQTSTDTQYF. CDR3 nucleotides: TGCGCCAGCAGTGAGCGACAGACTAGCACAGATACGCAGTATTTT.